The next 18 T cell receptor beta chains were all read from a single sample in a study of beta chain features in type 1 diabetes. Study-level results: People with Type 1 diabetes carried modestly yet significantly shorter TCRB CDR3s in all four CD4+ subsets.

Reverse transcription of all isolated RNA meant that expressed TCRB transcripts were sequenced. TCRdb's copy holds only in-frame clones and misses some; the assay was immunoSEQ multiplex PCR. The repertoire consists of hundreds of thousands of clones, with around 15% occurring once and the leading ten covering less than 0.04%. Their target antigens are unknown. The specimen was naive CD4+ T cells from blood. Receptors were obtained from a young man with type 1 diabetes.

This clone was detected a few times. The rearrangement uses TRBV28 and TRBJ2-1; D call uncertain. The germline V gene has CDR1 MDHEN and CDR2 SYDVKM. V gave up 3 bases and J gave up 7 bases, with 7 bases separating them. CDR3 length: 12 amino acids. The CDR3 DNA reads TGTGCCAGCAGTTTCCTCCGGAATGAGCAGTTCTTC. It codes for CASSFLRNEQFF.

Concerning this clone: Other DNA sequences from this sample encode an identical CDR3 as well. V usage is TRBV5-1 and J usage is TRBJ2-7, with D hard to call. Germline V CDR1 and CDR2: SGHRS, YFSETQ. The CDR3 extends over 11 amino acids. Trimming took 4 bases from V and 7 from J, leaving 9 bases between them. As DNA, the CDR3 is TGCGCCAGCAGCCTGGAAGGGGAGCAGTACTTC. This sequence encodes CASSLEGEQYF.

The chain employs TRBV30 and TRBJ1-2; 11 positions agree with TRBD1. The CDR3 is made up of 16 amino acids. J was trimmed by 3 bases and V by 1 base; bases with no gene match: 7. CDR1 and CDR2 from the germline V gene are GTSNPN and SVGIG (reference sequence). The CDR3 region has the DNA TGTGCCTGGAGTGGGCACAGGACAGGGGGCTACTATGGCTACACCTTC. Its translation: CAWSGHRTGGYYGYTF.

This clone was counted between two and nine times. The chain carries TRBV11-2 and TRBJ2-7; no definite D call. Trimming stripped 4 bases from V and 5 bases from J, with 12 bases between. CDR3 size: 13 residues. The V gene's germline CDR1 is SGHAT and CDR2 FQNNGV. Here the CDR3 DNA reads TGTGCCAGCAGCTCGCTCAGGATACACGAGCAGTACTTC. Translating it yields CASSSLRIHEQYF. Filled out from reference TRBV11-2 and TRBJ2-7, the complete variable domain reads EAGVAQSPRYKIIEKRQSVAFWCNPISGHATLYWYQQILGQGPKLLIQFQNNGVVDDSQLPKDRFSAERLKGVDSTLKIQPAKLEDSAVYLCASSSLRIHEQYFGPGTRLTVT.

This clone was detected a few times. The chain employs TRBV30 and TRBJ1-5; TRBD1 agrees at 7 bases. The CDR3 has 13 amino acids. The J segment lost 2 bases and the V segment lost 7 bases, leaving 5 bases of the junction unmatched. Germline V gene data show CDR1 as GTSNPN and CDR2 as SVGIG (reference sequence). The CDR3 DNA reads TGTGCCTTTAACGGACAGGGCAATCAGCCCCAGCATTTT. This encodes CAFNGQGNQPQHF.

In this sample, this clone turned up a few times. Germline is not matched at one junction end, which may reflect a read error. The chain combines TRBV2 with TRBJ2-5, with 14 bases identical to TRBD2. Germline lookup yields CDR1 SNHLY and CDR2 FYNNEI. This CDR3 is built from 14 residues. DNA of the CDR3: TGTGCCAGCAGCTCGAAGGGACTAGCGGGGGCCATACACTTC. This encodes CASSSKGLAGAIHF.

There are a few counts of this clone. The V gene is TRBV19, the J gene TRBJ1-5, with D tentatively TRBD1 (6 bases). CDR3 size: 20 residues. Trimming left V 3 bases short and J 2 bases short, with 26 bases between. In germline, CDR1 is LNHDA, CDR2 SQIVND (reference sequence). The CDR3 coding sequence is TGTGCCAGTAGTATTCTCCCACCGAGACAGGAGGTTGGGGGCAATCAGCCCCAGCATTTT. Translating it yields CASSILPPRQEVGGNQPQHF.

The chain couples TRBV29-1 to TRBJ2-5; either TRBD1 or TRBD2 may fit D (6 bases each). This CDR3 region has 13 residues. Trimming removed 4 bases from V and 5 bases from J, with 14 bases in between. Germline-derived CDR1 and CDR2 are SQVTM and ANQGSEA. CDR3 in amino acids: CSVGYGGAETQYF. Written as DNA, the CDR3 is TGCAGCGTTGGGTACGGGGGCGCGGAGACCCAGTACTTC.

This clone was picked up a small number of times. This chain links TRBV6-5 with TRBJ2-1, with a weak D call TRBD2 (6 bases). CDR1 is MNHEY and CDR2 is SVGAGI in the germline V gene. The CDR3 is 14 residues long. The ends were cut back, 6 bases at V and 8 bases at J, with 17 bases in the middle. This CDR3 reads CASSLARPFHEQFF. The CDR3 DNA is TGTGCCAGCAGCCTAGCGCGGCCCTTCCATGAGCAGTTCTTC.

In DNA form, the CDR3 reads TGCGCCAGCAGCCGAGGGGGTCCGTCGGATGAGCAGTTCTTC. Its protein product is CASSRGGPSDEQFF. J is TRBJ2-1 and V is TRBV5-1, with D possibly being TRBD1 (6 bases). The CDR3 has 14 residues. V was trimmed by 4 bases and J by 8 bases, leaving 16 bases between them. Germline V CDR1 and CDR2: SGHRS, YFSETQ.

The V gene is TRBV28, the J gene TRBJ2-3; tentatively, D is TRBD1 (5 bases). CDR1 MDHEN and CDR2 SYDVKM come from the germline V gene. Trimming removed 3 bases from V and 4 bases from J, with 8 bases in between. The CDR3 runs 13 residues. CDR3 protein: CASSFPGPDTQYF. The CDR3 coding sequence is TGTGCCAGCAGTTTCCCAGGGCCAGATACGCAGTATTTT.

The chain couples TRBV4-1 to TRBJ1-2; D ambiguous. The germline V and J ends were trimmed by 0 bases and 4 bases, with 6 bases remaining between them. Germline V gives CDR1 MGHRA, CDR2 YSYEKL. The CDR3 contains 13 residues. CDR3 region: CASSQDRSYGYTF. The CDR3 coding sequence is TGCGCCAGCAGCCAAGACAGGAGCTATGGCTACACCTTC.

This chain connects TRBV11-3 to TRBJ2-2; 7 bases match TRBD1. The CDR3 is made up of 15 amino acids. J lost 2 bases, V lost 5 bases, and 5 bases had no gene match. Germline values: CDR1 SGHNT, CDR2 YENEEA. The CDR3 sequence: CASSPGTDNTGELFF. For the CDR3, the DNA is TGTGCCAGCAGCCCTGGGACAGACAACACCGGGGAGCTGTTTTTT.

The J gene is TRBJ2-2, the V gene TRBV10-3, with D possibly TRBD1 on 6 matching bases. Germline V gene data show CDR1 as ENHRY and CDR2 as SYGVKD. This CDR3 comprises 16 residues. V lost 4 bases and J lost 4, with 16 bases in between. The CDR3 reads CAISVRGGEITGELFF. The CDR3 DNA sequence: TGTGCCATCAGTGTGAGAGGGGGAGAGATCACCGGGGAGCTGTTTTTT.

This chain connects TRBV14 to TRBJ1-1; the D is unclear. This CDR3 has 14 residues. Trimming took off 2 bases at V and 1 base at J, with 8 bases between the two ends. Germline CDR1 is SGHDN and CDR2 is FVKESK. Written as DNA, the CDR3 is TGTGCCAGCAGCCAACTCACAACGAACACTGAAGCTTTCTTT. Residues: CASSQLTTNTEAFF.

This clone was seen a few times. The rearrangement uses TRBV5-1 and TRBJ2-3, with TRBD1 matching 7 bases. J was trimmed by 0 bases and V by 10 bases; bases with no gene match: 8. The CDR3 has 14 residues. From germline, CDR1 is SGHRS and CDR2 YFSETQ. DNA for the CDR3: TGCGCCTGCCGGGACAGCCCTAGCACAGATACGCAGTATTTT. It yields the protein CACRDSPSTDTQYF. Complete variable domain (other parts from reference TRBV5-1 and TRBJ2-3): KAGVTQTPRYLIKTRGQQVTLSCSPISGHRSVSWYQQTPGQGLQFLFEYFSETQRNKGNFPGRFSGRQFSNSRSEMNVSTLELGDSALYLCACRDSPSTDTQYFGPGTRLTVL.

This chain connects TRBV11-3 to TRBJ2-5; tentative D call: TRBD1 (6 bases). Germline CDR1 and CDR2: SGHNT and YENEEA. The CDR3 sequence is 15 residues long. V was shortened by 1 base and J by 2 bases, with 11 bases between the two germline ends. CDR3 coding DNA: TGTGCCAGCAGCTTAGGTCGACAGGCACAAGAGACCCAGTACTTC. This translates into CASSLGRQAQETQYF.

This clone occurred a few times. The CDR3 reads CASSSYLLAGGLNGELFF. CDR3 nucleotide sequence: TGTGCCAGCAGCTCCTACCTACTAGCGGGAGGGCTGAACGGGGAGCTGTTTTTT. The V and J genes are TRBV7-6 and TRBJ2-2; 13 bases match TRBD2. The germline gives CDR1 SGHVS, CDR2 FNYEAQ. The CDR3 covers 18 residues. V lost 4 bases to trimming and J lost 7 bases; unmatched junction nucleotides: 12.